One sample yielded the 30 T cell receptor beta chains listed below, sequenced in a study of T cell responses to AZD1222 COVID-19 vaccine. Libraries were prepared by immunoSEQ multiplex PCR; TCRdb keeps only in-frame clonotypes and omits some of them. The table has tens of thousands of clones, 88% seen once. The source material was peripheral blood, sampled on day 0 of AZD1222 vaccination. The receptors were gathered from an adult in good health.

The chain has TRBV27 and TRBJ1-5; the match to TRBD1 covers 9 bases. This CDR3 spans 18 amino acids. The V segment lost 2 bases and the J segment 2 bases; nucleotides outside the gene matches: 10. Germline V gene lookup returns CDR1 MNHEY and CDR2 SMNVEV (reference sequence). The CDR3 sequence is CASSLRGGQGRGNQPQHF. CDR3 nucleotides: TGTGCCAGCAGTTTAAGGGGGGGACAGGGCCGGGGCAATCAGCCCCAGCATTTT.

The chain has TRBV24-1 and TRBJ2-3; 8 nucleotides agree with TRBD2. This CDR3 contains 15 residues. Unmatched junction bases numbered 9, after V lost 9 bases and J lost 2 bases. Per germline, CDR1 KGHDR and CDR2 SFDVKD. The CDR3 reads CATSQRERYTDTQYF. In nucleotides, the CDR3 is TGTGCCACCTCTCAGCGGGAGCGGTACACAGATACGCAGTATTTT.

The rearrangement uses TRBV30 and TRBJ1-6; D is ambiguous. This CDR3 comprises 14 residues. V shed 5 bases and J shed 7 bases, with 15 bases lying between them. Per the germline V gene, CDR1 is GTSNPN and CDR2 is SVGIG (reference sequence). CDR3 region: CAWSPGVGNSPLHF. The CDR3 nucleotides read TGTGCCTGGTCACCCGGGGTGGGGAATTCACCCCTCCACTTT.

V is TRBV15 and J is TRBJ2-3, with 10 bases that match TRBD2. Germline V gene data show CDR1 as LNHNV and CDR2 as YYDKDF (reference sequence). V shed 4 bases, J shed 11 bases, and the junction held 9 bases outside the gene matches. CDR3 length equals 14 residues. Here the CDR3 DNA reads TGTGCCACCAGCACGGGACTAGCGCGACGCGGGCAGTATTTT. It yields the protein CATSTGLARRGQYF.

The sample holds one count of this clone. V and J are TRBV19 and TRBJ2-1; tentative D call: TRBD1 (6 bases). The CDR3 spans 15 residues. V was shortened by 3 bases and J by 7 bases, with 16 bases between the two germline ends. The germline CDR1 and CDR2 sequences are LNHDA and SQIVND (reference sequence). CDR3 amino acids: CASSIRDNTRNEQFF. CDR3 DNA: TGTGCCAGTAGTATCCGGGACAATACCCGGAATGAGCAGTTCTTC.

V usage is TRBV4-1 and J usage is TRBJ2-7, with TRBD1 identical over 8 bases. Trimming took 5 bases from V and 5 from J; bases not matched to a gene: 11. The CDR3 has 15 amino acids. Germline CDR1 reads MGHRA; CDR2 reads YSYEKL. In nucleotides, the CDR3 is TGCGCCAGCAGCTCTTATGATGGACAGGGCGACGAGCAGTACTTC. Translated: CASSSYDGQGDEQYF.

This rearrangement joins TRBV6-1 to TRBJ2-1, with TRBD2 matching over 9 bases. The junction had 11 bases not matched to a gene; V was cut back by 1 base and J by 7 bases. Germline V gene sequence: CDR1 MNHNS, CDR2 SASEGT. This CDR3 has 17 residues. CDR3 sequence: CASSEVPAGGSRNEQFF. Written as DNA, the CDR3 is TGTGCCAGCAGTGAAGTTCCAGCGGGAGGATCGAGGAATGAGCAGTTCTTC.

There are a few counts of this clone. The chain carries TRBV28 and TRBJ2-3; D call uncertain. V lost 5 bases and J 0 bases, leaving 9 bases between the germline ends. The germline CDR1 and CDR2 sequences are MDHEN and SYDVKM. CDR3 length: 14 amino acids. CDR3: CASSSTRSTDTQYF. CDR3 in DNA: TGTGCCAGCAGTAGTACCAGGAGCACAGATACGCAGTATTTT.

The genes are TRBV4-3 and TRBJ2-2; D is undetermined. This CDR3 spans 14 amino acids. Looked up from germline, CDR1 is LGHNA and CDR2 is YSLEER. V shed 2 bases and J shed 2 bases, with 6 bases lying between them. The CDR3 bases are TGCGCCAGCAGCCAAACCAGAAACACCGGGGAGCTGTTTTTT. Residues: CASSQTRNTGELFF.

The gene calls are TRBV27 and TRBJ2-3; 14 positions agree with TRBD2. The CDR3 has 18 residues. Germline loops: CDR1 MNHEY, CDR2 SMNVEV (reference sequence). Trimming removed 3 bases from V and 4 bases from J; junction bases left unmatched: 9. In DNA form, the CDR3 reads TGTGCCAGCAGTTTCATAATCGGGACTAGCGGGAGTCCAGATACGCAGTATTTT. This translates into CASSFIIGTSGSPDTQYF.

The sample holds one count of this clone. The V and J genes are TRBV9 and TRBJ2-3; D is uncertain. The length of the CDR3 is 14 residues. V was trimmed by 1 base and J by 0 bases, leaving 6 bases between them. The germline CDR1 and CDR2 sequences are SGDLS and YYNGEE. CDR3 sequence: CASSVPASTDTQYF. The CDR3 coding sequence is TGTGCCAGCAGCGTACCAGCTAGCACAGATACGCAGTATTTT.

The chain recombines TRBV9 with TRBJ2-7; no reliable D call. CDR1 is SGDLS and CDR2 is YYNGEE in the germline V gene. CDR3 size: 13 residues. V lost 0 bases, J lost 6 bases, and 10 bases lay in between. The CDR3: CASSVATWTEQYF. CDR3 DNA sequence: TGTGCCAGCAGCGTAGCTACATGGACCGAGCAGTACTTC.

This clone has just one count. This rearrangement joins TRBV5-1 to TRBJ2-5, with 9 positions matching TRBD2. The CDR3 is made up of 15 amino acids. In germline, CDR1 is SGHRS, CDR2 YFSETQ. The trim removed 0 bases at V and 2 bases at J, leaving 2 bases unmatched. This CDR3 reads CASSLGTSEQETQYF. As DNA, the CDR3 is TGCGCCAGCAGCTTGGGGACTAGCGAGCAAGAGACCCAGTACTTC.

The V and J genes are TRBV29-1 and TRBJ1-2; 9 bases line up with TRBD1. J was trimmed by 4 bases and V by 6 bases; bases with no gene match: 6. This CDR3 is built from 13 residues. CDR1 SQVTM and CDR2 ANQGSEA come from the germline V gene. This CDR3 reads CSVPGQGFYGYTF. In nucleotides, the CDR3 is TGCAGCGTGCCGGGACAGGGATTCTATGGCTACACCTTC.

This clone was found a few times. The chain recombines TRBV9 with TRBJ1-2; TRBD1 matches 9 bases. V trimming: 3 bases; J trimming: 7 bases; junction bases outside the gene matches: 10. Per germline, CDR1 SGDLS and CDR2 YYNGEE. There are 15 residues in the CDR3. This CDR3 is CASSGQTGGLSGYTF. Written as DNA, the CDR3 is TGTGCCAGCAGCGGACAGACAGGGGGTTTAAGTGGCTACACCTTC.

V gene TRBV4-2 combines with J gene TRBJ2-7; 11 bases agree with TRBD2. J was trimmed by 2 bases and V by 5 bases; bases with no gene match: 5. Germline V CDR1 and CDR2: LGHNA, YNFKEQ. The CDR3 covers 15 residues. This CDR3 is CASSSRLAGTYEQYF. As DNA, the CDR3 is TGTGCCAGCAGCTCCAGACTAGCGGGAACCTACGAGCAGTACTTC.

The rearrangement uses TRBV19 and TRBJ2-3; 11 bases are a match to TRBD1. Germline V lookup: CDR1 LNHDA, CDR2 SQIVND (reference sequence). The CDR3 has 15 residues. V lost 4 bases and J lost 4; bases outside the gene matches: 4. The CDR3 here is CASSTGQGDSDTQYF. CDR3 DNA: TGTGCCAGTAGTACGGGACAGGGGGACTCAGATACGCAGTATTTT.

The chain carries TRBV2 and TRBJ1-1, with TRBD1 matching over 9 bases. V was pared by 7 bases and J by 1 base, with 10 bases of the junction left unmatched. Germline assignment: CDR1 SNHLY and CDR2 FYNNEI. This CDR3 contains 16 residues. The CDR3 DNA reads as TGTGCCAGCACGGTGGGACAGGGTAGGCCGAACACTGAAGCTTTCTTT. Its translation: CASTVGQGRPNTEAFF.

Points on this clone: A much larger clone differs by one base, so this may be a read error. The chain uses TRBV9 and TRBJ2-2; possible D gene TRBD2, 5 bases. CDR3 size: 13 residues. Germline-derived CDR1 and CDR2 are SGDLS and YYNGEE. The V end was cut by 0 bases, the J end by 5 bases, with 5 bases between. CDR3 nucleotide sequence: TGTGCCAGCAGCGTAGCGGGGACCGGGGAGCTGTTTTTT. It encodes CASSVAGTGELFF.

The J gene is TRBJ2-3, the V gene TRBV7-3; 8 nucleotides agree with TRBD2. V was clipped by 2 bases and J by 2 bases; unmatched bases: 3. This CDR3 is built from 15 residues. Germline CDR1 is SGHTA and CDR2 is FQGTGA. CDR3 in amino acids: CASSLQAGDTDTQYF. The DNA of the CDR3 is TGTGCCAGCAGCTTACAAGCGGGAGACACAGATACGCAGTATTTT.

The chain employs TRBV10-3 and TRBJ1-6, with TRBD1 matching over 8 bases. Germline V gene sequence: CDR1 ENHRY, CDR2 SYGVKD. V lost 10 bases, J lost 5 bases, and 7 bases stayed unmatched. This CDR3 region has 14 residues. In nucleotides, the CDR3 is TGTGCCAGCCAACCAGGGGGCAATAATTCACCCCTCCACTTT. Translation gives CASQPGGNNSPLHF.

J is TRBJ2-1 and V is TRBV7-3, with D tentatively TRBD2 (5 bases). Between the trimmed V and J ends, which lost 7 bases and 0 bases, there was a span of 10 bases. The CDR3 extends over 14 amino acids. Germline V gives CDR1 SGHTA, CDR2 FQGTGA. CDR3 coding DNA: TGTGCCAGCACAAGCGGCTCCTCCTACAATGAGCAGTTCTTC. It translates to CASTSGSSYNEQFF. The full variable domain, rest sourced from reference TRBV7-3 and TRBJ2-1, is GAGVSQTPSNKVTEKGKYVELRCDPISGHTALYWYRQSLGQGPEFLIYFQGTGAADDSGLPNDRFFAVRPEGSVSTLKIQRTERGDSAVYLCASTSGSSYNEQFFGPGTRLTVL.

The rearrangement links TRBV18 to TRBJ1-6; TRBD1 matches at 7 bases. Germline V lookup: CDR1 KGHSH, CDR2 LQKENI. V trimming: 4 bases; J trimming: 3 bases; junction bases outside the gene matches: 9. The CDR3 is 17 amino acids. In DNA, the CDR3 is TGTGCCAGCTCACAACTGGGACAGACTAACTATAATTCACCCCTCCACTTT. It specifies CASSQLGQTNYNSPLHF.

The chain has TRBV7-2 and TRBJ2-7; TRBD2 is a possible D gene (5 bases). The CDR3 is 15 amino acids. Trimming shortened V by 4 bases and J by 3 bases, and 16 bases separated the two germline ends. CDR1 and CDR2 from the germline V gene are SGHTA and FQGNSA. Here the CDR3 DNA reads TGTGCCAGCAGCTCGGACTTACCGAGGGTCTACGAGCAGTACTTC. This codes for CASSSDLPRVYEQYF.

The chain carries TRBV9 and TRBJ1-1, with D hard to call. Germline CDR1 reads SGDLS; CDR2 reads YYNGEE. Trimming removed 3 bases from V and 3 bases from J, with 18 bases in between. The CDR3 is made up of 16 amino acids. CDR3 protein: CASSDRTLSADTEAFF. The CDR3 bases are TGTGCCAGCAGCGATCGGACCTTAAGTGCGGACACTGAAGCTTTCTTT.

The chain couples TRBV12-5 to TRBJ2-2; D is ambiguous. This CDR3 has 12 residues. V lost 3 bases to trimming and J lost 4 bases, with 3 bases between them. The germline CDR1 and CDR2 sequences are LGHNT and FRNRAP. The CDR3 nucleotides read TGTGCTAGTGGTTTTTTCACCGGGGAGCTGTTTTTT. Residues: CASGFFTGELFF.

The V call is TRBV5-4, the J call TRBJ2-1; D unclear. Looked up from germline, CDR1 is SGHNT and CDR2 is YYREEE (reference sequence). This CDR3 spans 15 amino acids. Trimming shortened V by 5 bases and J by 2 bases, and 14 bases separated the two germline ends. CDR3 DNA sequence: TGTGCCAGCAGGATCGGTGAAAGCCCCTACAATGAGCAGTTCTTC. Its protein product is CASRIGESPYNEQFF.

The chain couples TRBV24-1 to TRBJ2-7; 12 nucleotides align to TRBD1. The ends lost 5 bases at V and 4 bases at J; junction bases unmatched: 11. The V gene's germline CDR1 is KGHDR and CDR2 SFDVKD. The CDR3 loop spans 17 amino acids. CDR3 in DNA: TGTGCCACCAGTGGCGCGGCAGGGACAGGGGGCTTGTACGAGCAGTACTTC. Amino acid sequence: CATSGAAGTGGLYEQYF.

The V call is TRBV5-1, the J call TRBJ2-3; 8 nucleotides align to TRBD1. The CDR3 spans 15 residues. V was pared by 0 bases and J by 5 bases, with 5 bases of the junction left unmatched. The V gene's germline CDR1 is SGHRS and CDR2 YFSETQ. The CDR3 here is CASSLGQGAGDTQYF. The CDR3 region has the DNA TGCGCCAGCAGCTTGGGCCAGGGGGCAGGAGATACGCAGTATTTT. Complete variable domain (other parts from reference TRBV5-1 and TRBJ2-3): KAGVTQTPRYLIKTRGQQVTLSCSPISGHRSVSWYQQTPGQGLQFLFEYFSETQRNKGNFPGRFSGRQFSNSRSEMNVSTLELGDSALYLCASSLGQGAGDTQYFGPGTRLTVL.

In this sample, this clone turned up once. V usage is TRBV5-1 and J usage is TRBJ2-3; D is undetermined. Germline lookup yields CDR1 SGHRS and CDR2 YFSETQ. The CDR3 length is 15 residues. V was cut by 0 bases and J by 1 base, with 9 bases left in between. CDR3 region: CASSLGSIRTDTQYF. The CDR3 bases are TGCGCCAGCAGCTTGGGTAGTATCCGCACAGATACGCAGTATTTT.